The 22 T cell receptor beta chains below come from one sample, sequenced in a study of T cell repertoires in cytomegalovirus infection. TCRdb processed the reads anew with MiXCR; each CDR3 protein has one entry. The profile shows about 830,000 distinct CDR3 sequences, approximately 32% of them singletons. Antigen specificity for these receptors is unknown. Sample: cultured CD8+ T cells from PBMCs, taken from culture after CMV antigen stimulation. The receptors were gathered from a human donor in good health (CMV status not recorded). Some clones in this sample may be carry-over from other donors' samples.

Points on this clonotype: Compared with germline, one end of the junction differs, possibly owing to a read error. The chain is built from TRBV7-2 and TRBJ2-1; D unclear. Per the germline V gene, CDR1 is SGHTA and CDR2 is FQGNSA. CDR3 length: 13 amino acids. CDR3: CVSSFGVANEQFF. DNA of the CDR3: TGTGTCAGCAGCTTTGGGGTCGCGAATGAGCAGTTCTTC.

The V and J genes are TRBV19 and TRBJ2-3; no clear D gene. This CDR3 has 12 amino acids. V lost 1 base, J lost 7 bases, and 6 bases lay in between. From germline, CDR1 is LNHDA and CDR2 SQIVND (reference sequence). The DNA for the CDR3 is TGTGCCAGTAGTATAGGTGCGAATACGCAGTATTTT. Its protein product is CASSIGANTQYF.

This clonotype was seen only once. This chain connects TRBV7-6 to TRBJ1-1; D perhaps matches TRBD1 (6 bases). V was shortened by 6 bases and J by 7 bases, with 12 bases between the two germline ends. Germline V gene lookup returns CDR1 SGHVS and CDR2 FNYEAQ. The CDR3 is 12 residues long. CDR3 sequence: CASRGTSIEAFF. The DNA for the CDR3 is TGTGCCAGCAGAGGGACATCAATTGAAGCTTTCTTT.

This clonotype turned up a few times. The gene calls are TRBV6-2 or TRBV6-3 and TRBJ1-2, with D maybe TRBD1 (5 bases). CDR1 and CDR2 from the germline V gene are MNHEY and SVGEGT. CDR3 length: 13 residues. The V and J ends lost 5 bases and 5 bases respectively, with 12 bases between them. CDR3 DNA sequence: TGTGCCAGCAGTACCCTGACAGAATATGGCTACACCTTC. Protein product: CASSTLTEYGYTF.

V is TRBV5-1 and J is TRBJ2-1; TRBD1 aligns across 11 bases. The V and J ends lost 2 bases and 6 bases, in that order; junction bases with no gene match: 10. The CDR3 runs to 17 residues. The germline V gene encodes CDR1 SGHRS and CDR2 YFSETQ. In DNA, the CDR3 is TGCGCCAGCAGCTTACGTAAGTCCGGGACAGGGGGCAATGAGCAGTTCTTC. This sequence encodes CASSLRKSGTGGNEQFF.

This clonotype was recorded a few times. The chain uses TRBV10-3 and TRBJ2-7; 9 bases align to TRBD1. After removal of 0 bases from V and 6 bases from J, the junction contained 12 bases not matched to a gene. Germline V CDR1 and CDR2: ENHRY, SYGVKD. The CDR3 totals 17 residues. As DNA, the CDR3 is TGTGCCATCAGTGAGTCGAGGGTACCGGGACAGGGTATCGAGCAGTACTTC. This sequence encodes CAISESRVPGQGIEQYF.

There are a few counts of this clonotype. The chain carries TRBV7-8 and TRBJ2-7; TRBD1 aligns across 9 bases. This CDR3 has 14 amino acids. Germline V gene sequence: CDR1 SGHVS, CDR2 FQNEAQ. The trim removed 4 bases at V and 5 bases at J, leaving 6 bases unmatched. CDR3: CASSSNRGRNEQYV. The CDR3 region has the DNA TGTGCCAGCAGCTCGAACAGGGGGCGCAACGAGCAGTACGTC.

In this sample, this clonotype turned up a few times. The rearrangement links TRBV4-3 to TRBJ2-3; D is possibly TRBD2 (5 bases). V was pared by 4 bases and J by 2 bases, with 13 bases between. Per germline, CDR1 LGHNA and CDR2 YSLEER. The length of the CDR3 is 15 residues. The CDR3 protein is CASSRGRGYTDTQYF. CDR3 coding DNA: TGCGCCAGCAGCCGCGGCCGGGGATACACAGATACGCAGTATTTT.

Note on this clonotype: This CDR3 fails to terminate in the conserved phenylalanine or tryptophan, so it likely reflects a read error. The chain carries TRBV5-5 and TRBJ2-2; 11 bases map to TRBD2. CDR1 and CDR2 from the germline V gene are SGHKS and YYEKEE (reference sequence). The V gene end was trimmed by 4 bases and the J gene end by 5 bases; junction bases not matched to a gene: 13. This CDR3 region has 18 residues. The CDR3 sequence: CASSHRISGGARTGELFL. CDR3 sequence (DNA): TGTGCCAGCAGCCACAGGATTAGCGGGGGGGCCCGGACCGGGGAGCTGTTTCTT.

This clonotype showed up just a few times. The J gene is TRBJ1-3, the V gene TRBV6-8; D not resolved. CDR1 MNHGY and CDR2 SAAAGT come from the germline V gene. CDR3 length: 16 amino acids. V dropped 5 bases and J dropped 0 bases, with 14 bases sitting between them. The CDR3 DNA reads TGTGCCAGCAGTGAAACCTTCTCCGACTCTGGAAACACCATATATTTT. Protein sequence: CASSETFSDSGNTIYF.

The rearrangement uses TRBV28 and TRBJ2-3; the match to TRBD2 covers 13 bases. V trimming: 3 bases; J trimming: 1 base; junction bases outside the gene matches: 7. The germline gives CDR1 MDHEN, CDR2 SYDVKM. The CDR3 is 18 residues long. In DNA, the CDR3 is TGTGCCAGCAGTTTCCCTACTAGCGGGGGGGCCCGCACAGATACGCAGTATTTT. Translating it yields CASSFPTSGGARTDTQYF.

CDR3 nucleotides: TGTGTCAGGCCTAGGGAATATGGCAATCAGCCCCAGCATTTT. Translation: CVRPREYGNQPQHF. The V call is TRBV19, the J call TRBJ1-5; D unresolved. This CDR3 has 14 amino acids. The germline V gene encodes CDR1 LNHDA and CDR2 SQIVND (reference sequence).

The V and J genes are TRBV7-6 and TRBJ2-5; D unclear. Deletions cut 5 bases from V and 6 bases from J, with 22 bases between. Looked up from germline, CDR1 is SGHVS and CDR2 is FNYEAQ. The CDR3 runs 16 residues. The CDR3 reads CASSGEVAQLGKTQYF. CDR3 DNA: TGTGCCAGCAGCGGAGAGGTGGCACAGTTGGGGAAGACCCAGTACTTC.

The CDR3 bases are TGTGCCAGCAGCGTAGTTCCATTTGGCACTGAAGCTTTCTTT. Encoded protein: CASSVVPFGTEAFF. The rearrangement joins TRBV9 to TRBJ1-1; D unresolved. The germline V gene encodes CDR1 SGDLS and CDR2 YYNGEE. The CDR3 is made up of 14 amino acids. The V end was cut by 0 bases, the J end by 4 bases, with 10 bases between.

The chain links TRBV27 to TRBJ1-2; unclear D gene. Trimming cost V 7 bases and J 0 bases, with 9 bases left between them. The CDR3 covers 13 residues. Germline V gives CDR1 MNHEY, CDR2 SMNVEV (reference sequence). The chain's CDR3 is CASIYWSNYGYTF. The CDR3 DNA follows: TGTGCCAGCATATACTGGTCTAACTATGGCTACACCTTC.

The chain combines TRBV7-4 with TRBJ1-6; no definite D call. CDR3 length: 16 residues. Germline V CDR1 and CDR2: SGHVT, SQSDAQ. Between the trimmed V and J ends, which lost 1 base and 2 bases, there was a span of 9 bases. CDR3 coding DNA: TGTGCCAGCAGCTTAGGCGAGCAGGCCTATAATTCACCCCTCCACTTT. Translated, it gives CASSLGEQAYNSPLHF.

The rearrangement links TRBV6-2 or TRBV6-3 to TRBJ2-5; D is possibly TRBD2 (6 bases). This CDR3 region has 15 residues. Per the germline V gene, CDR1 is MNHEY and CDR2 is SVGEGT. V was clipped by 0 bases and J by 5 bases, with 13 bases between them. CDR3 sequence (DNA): TGTGCCAGCAGTTACTCGCGGGGCCGTGGGGAGACCCAGTACTTC. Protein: CASSYSRGRGETQYF.

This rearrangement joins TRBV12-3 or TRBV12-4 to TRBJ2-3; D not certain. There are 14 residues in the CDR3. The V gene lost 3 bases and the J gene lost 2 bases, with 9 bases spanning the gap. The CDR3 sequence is CASSLLAHTDTQYF. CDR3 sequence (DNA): TGTGCCAGCAGTTTGTTAGCCCACACAGATACGCAGTATTTT.

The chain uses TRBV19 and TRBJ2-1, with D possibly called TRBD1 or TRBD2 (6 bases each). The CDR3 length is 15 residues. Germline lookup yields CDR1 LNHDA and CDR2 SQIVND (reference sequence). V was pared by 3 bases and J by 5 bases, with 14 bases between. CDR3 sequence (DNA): TGTGCCAGTAGTATTGGAGGGGGGCTAAACAATGAGCAGTTCTTC. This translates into CASSIGGGLNNEQFF.

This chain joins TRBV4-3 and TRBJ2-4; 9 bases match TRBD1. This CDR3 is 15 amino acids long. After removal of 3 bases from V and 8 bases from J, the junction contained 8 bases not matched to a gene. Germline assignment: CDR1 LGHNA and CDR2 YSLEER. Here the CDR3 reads CASSHLGQGFDIQYF. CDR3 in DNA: TGCGCCAGCAGCCATTTGGGACAGGGTTTTGACATTCAGTACTTC.

Here the CDR3 reads CASGDLAGYGYTF. The CDR3 nucleotides read TGTGCCAGCGGGGACCTGGCTGGCTATGGCTACACCTTC. J is TRBJ1-2 and V is TRBV28; TRBD1 is a possible D gene (5 bases). Trimming pared 8 bases from V and 4 bases from J, leaving 14 bases between. Germline CDR1 reads MDHEN; CDR2 reads SYDVKM. This CDR3 spans 13 amino acids.

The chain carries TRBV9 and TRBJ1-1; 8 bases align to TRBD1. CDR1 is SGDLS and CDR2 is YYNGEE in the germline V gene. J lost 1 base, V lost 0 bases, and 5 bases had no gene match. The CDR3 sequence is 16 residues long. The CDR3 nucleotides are TGTGCCAGCAGCGTAGACGCAGGGGGCCAGAACACTGAAGCTTTCTTT. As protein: CASSVDAGGQNTEAFF.